These T cell receptor beta chains were read from a single sample in a study of blood T cell repertoires in COVID-19. The method was immunoSEQ multiplex PCR; TCRdb's version includes in-frame clones alone and lacks a portion of them. The sample shows more than 250,000 clones, around 91% of them seen only once. Specimen: PBMCs or T cells enriched from blood (not recorded which). Receptors were obtained from a woman under 30 with acute COVID-19. Both conserved end residues are part of each CDR3. D genes are given only for firm matches. For some rows the clone size is stated as once, few or many, or as a class when expanded; others skip it.

TRBJ2-7 TRBD2 TRBV30 13 NA TGTGCCTGGGCATCGGGACTAGATTACGAGCAGTACTTC CAWASGLDYEQYF
TRBJ2-1 NA TRBV6-6 15 NA TGTGCCAGCAGTTACGGGGGGGCGGCCTACAATGAGCAGTTCTTC CASSYGGAAYNEQFF
TRBJ1-2 NA TRBV18 15 NA TGTGCCAGCTCGCCAGCGGCCGATGGAACCTATGGCTACACCTTC CASSPAADGTYGYTF
TRBJ1-1 TRBD1 TRBV9 13 few TGTGCCAGCAGCCCCAGGGGGGTCGATGAAGCTTTCTTT CASSPRGVDEAFF
TRBJ2-1 TRBD2 TRBV6-5 14 NA TGTGCCAGCAAGGGACTAGGAGGGGGCAATGAGCAGTTCTTC CASKGLGGGNEQFF
TRBJ2-1 NA TRBV6-2/TRBV6-3 13 NA TGTGCCAGCAGTTACGGGAGTAGGCCTGCCTATTTCTTC CASSYGSRPAYFF
TRBJ2-7 TRBD1 TRBV10-2 14 NA TGCGCCAGCAGACCCGGGACAGGAACCTACGAGCAGTACTTC CASRPGTGTYEQYF
TRBJ2-5 TRBD1 TRBV7-9 13 NA TGTGCATTGGGACAGGGGGCCGGAGAGACCCAGTACTTC CALGQGAGETQYF
TRBJ2-7 NA TRBV19 15 NA TGTGCCAGTAGTATATCGACGGGAATTGTCTACGAGCAGTACTTC CASSISTGIVYEQYF
TRBJ1-4 TRBD1 TRBV29-1 13 NA TGCAGCGTAGTACAGGGGTACCCTGAAAAACTGTTTTTT CSVVQGYPEKLFF
TRBJ2-2 TRBD2 TRBV5-1 16 NA TGCGCCAGCAGCTTGGCGGCGGGAGCCGTCACCGGGGAGCTGTTTTTT CASSLAAGAVTGELFF
TRBJ2-1 TRBD2 TRBV4-3 15 NA TGCGCCAGCAGCCTGGGACTAGCGGTTTACAATGAGCAGTTCTTC CASSLGLAVYNEQFF